Given below is one TCR beta chain in context. The sample originates from a study of blood T cell repertoires in COVID-19. As for the study in general: Samples of COVID-19 (acute and convalescent) were obtained from the United States, Italy and Spain. T cells, B-cell-depleted T cells, or PBMCs provided the cDNA or gDNA that served as material.

Trimming shortened V by 4 bases and J by 5 bases, and 20 bases separated the two germline ends. This CDR3 region has 16 residues. Germline lookup yields CDR1 SGHNT and CDR2 YYREEE (reference sequence). In the source study's methods: Reference gene primer amplification gave nucleated cell count estimates. Here immunoSEQ multiplex PCR was the method, and the copy in TCRdb shows in-frame clones only, minus some. V, J and clone size were drawn from that table, and D and trimming were deduced from the DNA. The sample has about 240,000 clones, just under 85% seen once; the top ten hold approximately 9.6%. The specimen was peripheral blood. This rearrangement joins TRBV5-4 to TRBJ2-3, with D perhaps TRBD1 (7 bases). This sequence was found in a woman of 80 years or more with acute or convalescent COVID-19. The CDR3 is CASSPRTGGQGDTQYF. The CDR3 coding sequence is TGTGCCAGCAGCCCCAGGACAGGAGGGCAAGGAGATACGCAGTATTTT.